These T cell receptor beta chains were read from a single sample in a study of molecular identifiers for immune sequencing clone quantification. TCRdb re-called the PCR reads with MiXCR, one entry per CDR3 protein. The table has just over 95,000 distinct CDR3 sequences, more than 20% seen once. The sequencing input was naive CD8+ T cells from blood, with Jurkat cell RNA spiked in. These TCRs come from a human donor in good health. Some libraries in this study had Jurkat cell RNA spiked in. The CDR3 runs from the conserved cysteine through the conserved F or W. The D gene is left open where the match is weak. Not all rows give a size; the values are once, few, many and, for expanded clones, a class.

CDR3nt: TGCAGTGCTTCCCGGACAGTTTATAGCAATCAGCCCCAGCATTTT; CDR3aa: CSASRTVYSNQPQHF; d_gene: .; abundance: many; j_gene: TRBJ1-5; v_gene: TRBV20-1
CDR3nt: TGTGCCAGCCGTACCCGGGGACAGCCCCAGCATTTT; CDR3aa: CASRTRGQPQHF; d_gene: .; abundance: many; j_gene: TRBJ1-5; v_gene: TRBV28
CDR3nt: TGTGCCAGCAGCCCCGAGGGTCCCACCGGGGAGCTGTTTTTT; CDR3aa: CASSPEGPTGELFF; d_gene: .; abundance: many; j_gene: TRBJ2-2; v_gene: TRBV5-4
CDR3nt: TGTACCAGCAGTTACCCCGGGTCCGGGGAGCAGTACTTC; CDR3aa: CTSSYPGSGEQYF; d_gene: .; abundance: .; j_gene: TRBJ2-7; v_gene: TRBV6-2/TRBV6-3
CDR3nt: TGTGCCAGCAGCGTAGGGGGACTCTCCTACGAGCAGTACTTC; CDR3aa: CASSVGGLSYEQYF; d_gene: .; abundance: many; j_gene: TRBJ2-7; v_gene: TRBV9
CDR3nt: TGTGCCAGCAGTCCCCCGACCCGGCCCCCCACAGATACGCAGTATTTT; CDR3aa: CASSPPTRPPTDTQYF; d_gene: .; abundance: .; j_gene: TRBJ2-3; v_gene: TRBV12-3/TRBV12-4
CDR3nt: TGTGCCATCAGTGATGTGAGGGCCAGCTCCTACAATGAGCAGTTCTTC; CDR3aa: CAISDVRASSYNEQFF; d_gene: .; abundance: .; j_gene: TRBJ2-1; v_gene: TRBV10-3
CDR3nt: TGCAGCGTTGAAGATCCCGATAGGGACGCAAAAGGTACAGATACGCAGTATTTT; CDR3aa: CSVEDPDRDAKGTDTQYF; d_gene: .; abundance: many; j_gene: TRBJ2-3; v_gene: TRBV29-1
CDR3nt: TGTGCCAGCAGCCGCACAGATACGCAGTATTTT; CDR3aa: CASSRTDTQYF; d_gene: .; abundance: many; j_gene: TRBJ2-3; v_gene: TRBV7-9
CDR3nt: TGTGCCAGCGCCAAGACGGGGAACACTGAAGCTTTCTTT; CDR3aa: CASAKTGNTEAFF; d_gene: .; abundance: few; j_gene: TRBJ1-1; v_gene: TRBV2
CDR3nt: TGTGCCAGCACCCCAGACAGGAGCGCCTACAATGAGCAGTTCTTC; CDR3aa: CASTPDRSAYNEQFF; d_gene: .; abundance: .; j_gene: TRBJ2-1; v_gene: TRBV27
CDR3nt: TGTGCCAGCAGTTACTCGATCTCTAGCGGGGGTTCCACAGATACGCAGTATTTT; CDR3aa: CASSYSISSGGSTDTQYF; d_gene: TRBD2; abundance: few; j_gene: TRBJ2-3; v_gene: TRBV6-2/TRBV6-3
CDR3nt: TGTGCCACCAGCCCTCCGCGAGAGGGGCCACACAATGAGCAGTTCTTC; CDR3aa: CATSPPREGPHNEQFF; d_gene: .; abundance: many; j_gene: TRBJ2-1; v_gene: TRBV15
CDR3nt: TGTGCCAGCAGTCTACGGACGGCGAACACTGAAGCTTTCTTT; CDR3aa: CASSLRTANTEAFF; d_gene: .; abundance: many; j_gene: TRBJ1-1; v_gene: TRBV27
CDR3nt: TGTGCCAGCAGTTCCCGACTAGCGGGAGCCCCCGATACGCAGTATTTT; CDR3aa: CASSSRLAGAPDTQYF; d_gene: TRBD2; abundance: .; j_gene: TRBJ2-3; v_gene: TRBV27
CDR3nt: TGTGCCAGCACCTCCCCGCGGGAGCTGTACAATGAGCAGCTCTTC; CDR3aa: CASTSPRELYNEQLF; d_gene: TRBD2; abundance: once; j_gene: TRBJ2-1; v_gene: TRBV7-9
CDR3nt: TGTGCCAGCAGCGGACTAGCAGGCGAGACCCAGTACTTC; CDR3aa: CASSGLAGETQYF; d_gene: TRBD2; abundance: many; j_gene: TRBJ2-5; v_gene: TRBV27
CDR3nt: TGTGCCAGCAGCCAGGGGACTAGGATGAATGAGCAGTTCTTC; CDR3aa: CASSQGTRMNEQFF; d_gene: TRBD2; abundance: few; j_gene: TRBJ2-1; v_gene: TRBV4-2
CDR3nt: TGCGCCAGCAGCTATAACAATGAGCAGTTCTTC; CDR3aa: CASSYNNEQFF; d_gene: .; abundance: few; j_gene: TRBJ2-1; v_gene: TRBV4-1
CDR3nt: TGCAGTGCTAACGGGGCTGAAAAACTGTTTTTT; CDR3aa: CSANGAEKLFF; d_gene: .; abundance: many; j_gene: TRBJ1-4; v_gene: TRBV20-1
CDR3nt: TGTGCCAGCAGTTTAGAACTTCTACGGGGCGAGCAGTACTTC; CDR3aa: CASSLELLRGEQYF; d_gene: .; abundance: many; j_gene: TRBJ2-7; v_gene: TRBV27
CDR3nt: TGTGCCAGCAGCCCCTGGAGCCGGGATACGCAGTATTTT; CDR3aa: CASSPWSRDTQYF; d_gene: .; abundance: many; j_gene: TRBJ2-3; v_gene: TRBV12-3/TRBV12-4
CDR3nt: TGTGCCAGCAGCGAACCTACAGCAGCGGGGGCCAACGTCCTGACTTTC; CDR3aa: CASSEPTAAGANVLTF; d_gene: .; abundance: many; j_gene: TRBJ2-6; v_gene: TRBV7-8
CDR3nt: TGCGCCAGCAGCCAAGTCCTAGCGGGGCAAGAGACCCAGTACTTC; CDR3aa: CASSQVLAGQETQYF; d_gene: TRBD2; abundance: many; j_gene: TRBJ2-5; v_gene: TRBV4-3
CDR3nt: TGTGCCAGTAGTAGTGCGGAGTGGAACACTGAAGCTTTCTTT; CDR3aa: CASSSAEWNTEAFF; d_gene: .; abundance: .; j_gene: TRBJ1-1; v_gene: TRBV19
CDR3nt: TGTGCCAGCTCACCACCGGGGACAGGGTTAGTCGATACGCAGTATTTT; CDR3aa: CASSPPGTGLVDTQYF; d_gene: TRBD1; abundance: few; j_gene: TRBJ2-3; v_gene: TRBV18
CDR3nt: TGTGCCAGCAGTCGAACAGGGGAGGGGTACGAGCAGTACTTC; CDR3aa: CASSRTGEGYEQYF; d_gene: .; abundance: many; j_gene: TRBJ2-7; v_gene: TRBV27
CDR3nt: TGTGCCAGCAGCGTGTCGGTCCGGGACGAGCAGTACTTC; CDR3aa: CASSVSVRDEQYF; d_gene: .; abundance: many; j_gene: TRBJ2-7; v_gene: TRBV9
CDR3nt: TGTGCCAGCAGTCCGGCGTGGGGGGGCGGGCAGTCCCAGCATTTT; CDR3aa: CASSPAWGGGQSQHF; d_gene: .; abundance: .; j_gene: TRBJ1-5; v_gene: TRBV12-3/TRBV12-4
CDR3nt: TGTGCCAGCAGCGGACAGGGGTCGCTCGAGCAGTACTTC; CDR3aa: CASSGQGSLEQYF; d_gene: TRBD1; abundance: many; j_gene: TRBJ2-7; v_gene: TRBV5-4
CDR3nt: TGTGCCAGCAGCTTTATAGCGGGAGTAACAGATACGCAGTATTTT; CDR3aa: CASSFIAGVTDTQYF; d_gene: TRBD2; abundance: many; j_gene: TRBJ2-3; v_gene: TRBV7-2
CDR3nt: TGTGCCAGCAGTTTGGCCTTGGGGGTCGGGGTCACTGAAGCTTTCTTT; CDR3aa: CASSLALGVGVTEAFF; d_gene: .; abundance: many; j_gene: TRBJ1-1; v_gene: TRBV28